The 24 T cell receptor beta chains reported below all come from one sample, sequenced in a study of T cells after yellow fever vaccination. Each CDR3 protein gets one entry after TCRdb re-called the 5' RACE reads with MiXCR. Found here are a few hundred thousand distinct CDR3 sequences, around 6.8% of them singletons; the top ten hold 15% to 20%. The sample consisted of PBMCs, taken approximately 47 days after the first yellow fever vaccination. These TCRs come from a man between 18 and 29 years old who received the YFV17D yellow fever vaccine.

The V call is TRBV4-2, the J call TRBJ2-6; the match to TRBD1 covers 8 bases. The CDR3 covers 18 residues. Germline CDR1 is LGHNA and CDR2 is YNFKEQ. The V and J ends lost 0 bases and 0 bases, in that order; junction bases with no gene match: 4. CDR3 protein: CASSQEAGGPSGANVLTF. The DNA for the CDR3 is TGTGCCAGCAGCCAAGAGGCAGGGGGCCCCTCTGGGGCCAACGTCCTGACTTTC.

Many counts were recorded for this clonotype. This rearrangement joins TRBV7-2 to TRBJ2-1, with D possibly TRBD2 on 7 matching bases. Germline-derived CDR1 and CDR2 are SGHTA and FQGNSA. V lost 5 bases to trimming and J lost 4 bases, with 15 bases between them. The CDR3 has 15 residues. The chain's CDR3 is CASSQRGGRYNEQFF. CDR3 nucleotides: TGTGCCAGCAGCCAAAGGGGGGGAAGATACAATGAGCAGTTCTTC.

The chain has TRBV20-1 and TRBJ2-1; D might be TRBD1 or TRBD2, each matching 5 bases. The end of the DNA fits TRBJ2-7 better, so the J call may be wrong. Germline V CDR1 and CDR2: DFQATT, SNEGSKA (reference sequence). CDR3 length equals 15 residues. The CDR3 here is CSARVSGRGDREQYF. CDR3 nucleotides: TGCAGTGCTAGAGTGTCGGGACGTGGGGACCGTGAGCAGTACTTC.

The chain is built from TRBV19 and TRBJ1-1; D ambiguous. Trimming shortened V by 1 base and J by 1 base, and 7 bases separated the two germline ends. CDR1 LNHDA and CDR2 SQIVND come from the germline V gene (reference sequence). This CDR3 is 14 amino acids long. The CDR3 DNA reads TGTGCCAGTAGTATAGTTTGGGGGAACACTGAAGCTTTCTTT. It codes for CASSIVWGNTEAFF. Looking up the rest from reference TRBV19 and TRBJ1-1 gives the full variable domain: DGGITQSPKYLFRKEGQNVTLSCEQNLNHDAMYWYRQDPGQGLRLIYYSQIVNDFQKGDIAEGYSVSREKKESFPLTVTSAQKNPTAFYLCASSIVWGNTEAFFGQGTRLTVV.

This clonotype was counted a few times. This sequence joins TRBV4-1 and TRBJ2-4; a possible D gene is TRBD2 (6 bases). The V end was cut by 1 base, the J end by 0 bases, with 13 bases between. The germline V gene encodes CDR1 MGHRA and CDR2 YSYEKL. CDR3 size: 17 residues. This chain's CDR3 is CASSQVLASIAKNIQYF. The CDR3 bases are TGCGCCAGCAGCCAAGTTCTAGCGAGTATAGCCAAAAACATTCAGTACTTC.

This clonotype was recorded many times. A junction boundary mismatches the germline segment, possibly from a read error. The chain recombines TRBV6-1 with TRBJ1-4; 7 nucleotides agree with TRBD1. CDR1 MNHNS and CDR2 SASEGT come from the germline V gene. The CDR3 consists of 16 residues. The CDR3 DNA reads as TGTGCCAGCAGGACAGGCGGGACAGACGAAATGAAAAATTTGGTTTTT. Amino acids: CASRTGGTDEMKNLVF.

This clonotype was observed a handful of times. The DNA of the CDR3 is TGTGCCATCAAAGGACAGGGGAATAATCAGCCCCAGCATTTT. This gives the protein CAIKGQGNNQPQHF. The rearrangement joins TRBV10-3 to TRBJ1-5; 9 nucleotides agree with TRBD1. After removal of 7 bases from V and 4 bases from J, the junction contained 5 bases not matched to a gene. Germline lookup yields CDR1 ENHRY and CDR2 SYGVKD. The CDR3 sequence is 14 residues long.

At least ten counts were recorded for this clonotype. This chain connects TRBV20-1 to TRBJ2-3; TRBD2 is a possible D gene (7 bases). The V end was cut by 1 base, the J end by 5 bases, with 13 bases between. Germline V gene lookup returns CDR1 DFQATT and CDR2 SNEGSKA (reference sequence). This CDR3 contains 14 residues. The chain's CDR3 is CSARAGGAGDTQYF. The CDR3 coding sequence is TGCAGTGCTAGAGCGGGGGGCGCGGGAGATACGCAGTATTTT.

This chain connects TRBV14 to TRBJ2-5; TRBD1 matches 8 bases. The germline CDR1 and CDR2 sequences are SGHDN and FVKESK. The CDR3 spans 16 residues. The J segment lost 5 bases and the V segment lost 6 bases, leaving 14 bases of the junction unmatched. CDR3 DNA sequence: TGTGCCAGCAGTCTGTCAGGGGGCGTTCGGCCGGAGACCCAGTACTTC. Translation gives CASSLSGGVRPETQYF.

The V gene is TRBV5-1, the J gene TRBJ1-1; 7 bases are a match to TRBD1. This CDR3 has 16 amino acids. The germline V gene encodes CDR1 SGHRS and CDR2 YFSETQ. The ends lost 3 bases at V and 1 base at J; junction bases unmatched: 9. CDR3 protein: CASSSLYRGRNTEAFF. The CDR3 DNA follows: TGCGCCAGCAGCTCACTCTACAGGGGCCGGAACACTGAAGCTTTCTTT.

This clonotype occurred a few times. This rearrangement joins TRBV10-1 to TRBJ2-4, with TRBD1 matching 8 bases. V lost 3 bases, J lost 3 bases, and 1 base stayed unmatched. This CDR3 spans 14 amino acids. CDR1 is WNHNN, CDR2 SYGVQD, per germline (reference sequence). DNA of the CDR3: TGCGCCAGCAGTGATGGGACAGGCAAAAACATTCAGTACTTC. Its translation is CASSDGTGKNIQYF.

This clonotype was counted only a few times. The chain is built from TRBV6-5 and TRBJ1-1; the D is unclear. V was pared by 2 bases and J by 11 bases, with 6 bases between. The CDR3 contains 10 residues. CDR1 is MNHEY and CDR2 is SVGAGI in the germline V gene. CDR3: CASSYPPAFF. CDR3 nucleotides: TGTGCCAGCAGTTACCCCCCGGCTTTCTTT.

V is TRBV15 and J is TRBJ1-4; possible D gene TRBD1, 5 bases. CDR3 length: 15 amino acids. In germline, CDR1 is LNHNV, CDR2 YYDKDF (reference sequence). Trimming removed 3 bases from V and 5 bases from J, with 13 bases in between. CDR3 loop: CATSSSARVNEKLFF. CDR3 nucleotide sequence: TGTGCCACCAGCAGCTCAGCCAGGGTAAATGAAAAACTGTTTTTT.

This clonotype has ten or more counts. The chain links TRBV4-3 to TRBJ2-4, with 10 bases aligning to TRBD1. Germline CDR1 and CDR2: LGHNA and YSLEER. There are 20 residues in the CDR3. Trimming removed 3 bases from V and 0 bases from J; junction bases left unmatched: 14. CDR3: CASSQETGGGVALAKNIQYF. The CDR3 coding sequence is TGCGCCAGCAGCCAGGAGACAGGGGGCGGAGTGGCTCTAGCCAAAAACATTCAGTACTTC.

This clonotype was picked up a small number of times. The CDR3 region has the DNA TGTGCCACCAGTGCTGCCCCTGGGGGGTCTGGGGCCAACGTCCTGACTTTC. It codes for CATSAAPGGSGANVLTF. The chain links TRBV24-1 to TRBJ2-6; TRBD2 is a possible D gene (6 bases). The CDR3 contains 17 residues. V lost 5 bases and J lost 1, with 14 bases in between. Germline V gene lookup returns CDR1 KGHDR and CDR2 SFDVKD.

This clonotype appeared a few times. V gene TRBV7-7 combines with J gene TRBJ2-7, with D tentatively TRBD1 or TRBD2 (5 bases each). This CDR3 region has 12 residues. Germline lookup yields CDR1 SSHAT and CDR2 FNYEAQ (reference sequence). This CDR3 reads CASRVSGDEQYV. CDR3 in DNA: TGTGCTAGCAGGGTATCCGGGGACGAGCAGTACGTC.

The chain uses TRBV4-2 and TRBJ1-6; 8 bases fit TRBD1. J gave up 9 bases and V 0 bases, and 7 bases lay outside the gene matches. The CDR3 length is 16 residues. Germline V gene data show CDR1 as LGHNA and CDR2 as YNFKEQ. Here the CDR3 reads CASSQDLGQESSPLHF. CDR3 nucleotide sequence: TGTGCCAGCAGCCAAGATCTGGGACAGGAGAGTTCACCCCTCCACTTT.

The chain has TRBV19 and TRBJ1-6; possible D gene TRBD1, 6 bases. CDR3 length: 14 residues. Trimming shortened V by 7 bases and J by 7 bases, and 14 bases separated the two germline ends. The germline CDR1 and CDR2 sequences are LNHDA and SQIVND (reference sequence). The CDR3 DNA reads TGTGCCAGTAAGCGGGGACAAGGGAATTCACCCCTCCACTTT. Protein product: CASKRGQGNSPLHF.

There are a few counts of this clonotype. The J gene is TRBJ1-3, the V gene TRBV7-9; the match to TRBD1 covers 8 bases. CDR3 size: 16 residues. Germline CDR1 is SEHNR and CDR2 is FQNEAQ (reference sequence). With 2 bases clipped from V and 10 bases from J, the junction kept 13 bases outside the gene matches. CDR3 residues: CASSLPPLAGGLTIYF. CDR3 bases: TGTGCCAGCAGCTTACCGCCCCTGGCAGGGGGCCTGACCATATATTTT.

This clonotype showed up many times. The V call is TRBV7-3, the J call TRBJ2-1; TRBD1 matches at 7 bases. V dropped 4 bases and J dropped 0; count of bases not matched to a gene: 6. CDR3 size: 16 residues. Germline CDR1 is SGHTA and CDR2 is FQGTGA. As DNA, the CDR3 is TGTGCCAGCAGCTCAGGACAGGTTCCCTCCTACAATGAGCAGTTCTTC. Residues: CASSSGQVPSYNEQFF.

The table lists this clonotype with a few counts. The chain uses TRBV30 and TRBJ2-7, with D possibly TRBD1 on 6 matching bases. The CDR3 has 13 amino acids. V lost 0 bases to trimming and J lost 2 bases, with 8 bases between them. The V gene's germline CDR1 is GTSNPN and CDR2 SVGIG (reference sequence). DNA for the CDR3: TGTGCCTGGAGTGTTAACAGGGCCTACGAGCAGTACTTC. Translating gives CAWSVNRAYEQYF.

This CDR3 is CASSLEAGDNYEQYV. CDR3 DNA: TGTGCCAGCAGCTTGGAAGCGGGGGATAACTACGAGCAGTACGTC. The genes are TRBV11-2 and TRBJ2-7; 8 bases align to TRBD2. V shed 3 bases and J 3 bases; nucleotides not matched to a gene: 7. The CDR3 has 15 residues. Germline-derived CDR1 and CDR2 are SGHAT and FQNNGV.

This clonotype was counted only a few times. The chain carries TRBV10-3 and TRBJ2-7, with D possibly matching TRBD1 (5 bases). The ends were cut back, 6 bases at V and 2 bases at J, with 14 bases in the middle. Germline loops: CDR1 ENHRY, CDR2 SYGVKD. This CDR3 is 14 amino acids long. CDR3 sequence: CAIRTTAFAYEQYF. As DNA, the CDR3 is TGTGCCATCAGAACGACAGCATTTGCCTACGAGCAGTACTTC.

The rearrangement joins TRBV5-6 to TRBJ2-7; 10 bases line up with TRBD1. In germline, CDR1 is SGHDT, CDR2 YYEEEE. The length of the CDR3 is 18 residues. The V and J ends lost 0 bases and 2 bases, in that order; junction bases with no gene match: 11. The CDR3 DNA is TGTGCCAGCAGCTTGGCCCTGATGACGGGACAGGGGCCCTACGAGCAGTACGTC. It specifies CASSLALMTGQGPYEQYV.